Listed below are T cell receptor beta chains from one sample, sequenced in a study of control samples from healthy donors and cancer patients. This table comes from immunoSEQ multiplex PCR, and its TCRdb copy is limited to in-frame clones, with some not included. The sample lists tens of thousands of clones, around 90% occurring once. The specimen was PBMCs. The receptor source for this set is a woman aged 55-75 years with head and neck cancer. Each CDR3 is given with its conserved first and last residue. The order of the fields is J gene, clone size, D gene, CDR3 length, V gene, CDR3 DNA, CDR3 protein. D genes are given only for firm matches. Size is omitted from some rows. Given values are once, few, many or a class for expanded clones.

j_gene: TRBJ2-4; abundance: -; d_gene: -; len: 12; v_gene: TRBV2; CDR3nt: TGTGCCAGCAGTCCTGTTGGAAACATTCAGTACTTC; CDR3aa: CASSPVGNIQYF
j_gene: TRBJ1-5; abundance: -; d_gene: -; len: 16; v_gene: TRBV19; CDR3nt: TGTGCCAGTAGTGTGTCTTGGGGGAATAGCAATCAGCCCCAGCATTTT; CDR3aa: CASSVSWGNSNQPQHF
j_gene: TRBJ1-6; abundance: few; d_gene: -; len: 14; v_gene: TRBV28; CDR3nt: TGTGCCAGCAGTTTACCGTCGGGATATTCACCCCTCCACTTT; CDR3aa: CASSLPSGYSPLHF
j_gene: TRBJ2-1; abundance: -; d_gene: -; len: 14; v_gene: TRBV5-6; CDR3nt: TGTGCCAGCAGCTTAATATTCCGACCCGCTGAGCAGTTCTTC; CDR3aa: CASSLIFRPAEQFF
j_gene: TRBJ1-1; abundance: -; d_gene: -; len: 15; v_gene: TRBV5-5; CDR3nt: TGTGCCAGCAGCCGGGCCGGGACATTGAACACTGAAGCTTTCTTT; CDR3aa: CASSRAGTLNTEAFF
j_gene: TRBJ2-7; abundance: -; d_gene: -; len: 15; v_gene: TRBV4-1; CDR3nt: TGCGCCAGCAGCGGGGGAGGGGGCGATACCTACGAGCAGTACTTC; CDR3aa: CASSGGGGDTYEQYF
j_gene: TRBJ2-1; abundance: -; d_gene: -; len: 19; v_gene: TRBV7-5; CDR3nt: TGTGTCAGAAGCTTAGGGAGAGAGCGGGAGGGCAATTCCTACAATGAGCAGTTCTTC; CDR3aa: CVRSLGREREGNSYNEQFF
j_gene: TRBJ2-5; abundance: -; d_gene: TRBD2; len: 15; v_gene: TRBV6-5; CDR3nt: TGTGCCAGCAGTTACGGGGGGAGGGCAGAAGAGACCCAGTACTTC; CDR3aa: CASSYGGRAEETQYF
j_gene: TRBJ1-5; abundance: -; d_gene: TRBD1; len: 16; v_gene: TRBV5-8; CDR3nt: TGTGCCAGCAGCTTGGTTGGGACAGGGGTAAATCAGCCCCAGCATTTT; CDR3aa: CASSLVGTGVNQPQHF
j_gene: TRBJ2-5; abundance: -; d_gene: TRBD2; len: 15; v_gene: TRBV11-2; CDR3nt: TGTGCCAGCAGCTTAGACGGACTAGCCCAAGAGACCCAGTACTTC; CDR3aa: CASSLDGLAQETQYF
j_gene: TRBJ1-3; abundance: -; d_gene: -; len: 14; v_gene: TRBV6-5; CDR3nt: TGTGCCAGCTATACTAAAGCCTCTGGAAACACCATATATTTT; CDR3aa: CASYTKASGNTIYF
j_gene: TRBJ1-4; abundance: -; d_gene: -; len: 11; v_gene: TRBV14; CDR3nt: TGTGCCAGCAGCCGTTATGAAAAACTGTTTTTT; CDR3aa: CASSRYEKLFF
j_gene: TRBJ2-7; abundance: -; d_gene: TRBD2; len: 17; v_gene: TRBV20-1; CDR3nt: TGCAGTGCTAGTCCCGGGACTAGCGGCCCTTACTCCTACGAGCAGTACTTC; CDR3aa: CSASPGTSGPYSYEQYF
j_gene: TRBJ1-2; abundance: -; d_gene: TRBD1; len: 15; v_gene: TRBV7-9; CDR3nt: TGTGCCAGCAGCTTAGTTGAGTCAGGGGGCCATGGCTACACCTTC; CDR3aa: CASSLVESGGHGYTF